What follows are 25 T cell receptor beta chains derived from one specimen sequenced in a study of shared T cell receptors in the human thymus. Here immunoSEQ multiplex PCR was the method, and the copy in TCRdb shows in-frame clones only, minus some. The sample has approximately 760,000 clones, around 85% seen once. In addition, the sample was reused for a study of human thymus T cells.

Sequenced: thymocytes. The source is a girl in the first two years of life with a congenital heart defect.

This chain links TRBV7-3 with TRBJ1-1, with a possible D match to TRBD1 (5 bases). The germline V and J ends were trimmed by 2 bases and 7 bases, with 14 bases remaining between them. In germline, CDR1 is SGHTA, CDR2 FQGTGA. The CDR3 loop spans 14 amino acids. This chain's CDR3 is CASSLDSFSNEAFF. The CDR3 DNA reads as TGTGCCAGCAGCTTAGACAGTTTTAGCAATGAAGCTTTCTTT.

This CDR3 is CASSSTGGVRGYTF. CDR3 nucleotide sequence: TGTGCCAGCAGCAGTACAGGGGGAGTGCGAGGCTACACCTTC. The V and J genes are TRBV9 and TRBJ1-2, with 8 bases identical to TRBD1. Unmatched junction bases numbered 10, after V lost 4 bases and J lost 8 bases. The CDR3 runs 14 residues. Germline CDR1 SGDLS, CDR2 YYNGEE.

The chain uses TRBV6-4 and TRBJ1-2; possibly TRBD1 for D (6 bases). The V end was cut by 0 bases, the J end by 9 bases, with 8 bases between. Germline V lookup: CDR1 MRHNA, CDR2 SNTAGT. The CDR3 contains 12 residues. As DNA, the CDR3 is TGTGCCAGCAGTGACTCGACAGGCCGCTACACCTTC. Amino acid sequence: CASSDSTGRYTF.

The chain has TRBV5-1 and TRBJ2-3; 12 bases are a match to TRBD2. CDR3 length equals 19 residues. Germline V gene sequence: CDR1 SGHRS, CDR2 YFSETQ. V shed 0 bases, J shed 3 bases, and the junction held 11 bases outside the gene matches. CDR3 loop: CASSLVSLAGGPITDTQYF. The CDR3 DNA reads TGCGCCAGCAGCTTGGTTTCCCTAGCGGGGGGGCCGATAACAGATACGCAGTATTTT.

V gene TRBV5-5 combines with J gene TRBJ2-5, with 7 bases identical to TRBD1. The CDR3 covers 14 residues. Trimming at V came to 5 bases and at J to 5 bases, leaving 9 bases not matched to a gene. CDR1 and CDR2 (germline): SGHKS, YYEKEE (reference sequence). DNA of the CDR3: TGTGCCAGCAGATCACAGGGGCCGCTGGAGACCCAGTACTTC. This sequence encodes CASRSQGPLETQYF.

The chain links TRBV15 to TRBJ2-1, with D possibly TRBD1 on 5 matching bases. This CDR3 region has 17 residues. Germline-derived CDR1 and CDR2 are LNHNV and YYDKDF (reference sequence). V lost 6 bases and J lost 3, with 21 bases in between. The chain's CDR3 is CATSSRGRGGYYNEQFF. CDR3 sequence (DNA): TGTGCCACCAGTTCAAGGGGAAGGGGCGGCTACTACAATGAGCAGTTCTTC. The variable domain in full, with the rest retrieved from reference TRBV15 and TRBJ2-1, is DAMVIQNPRYQVTQFGKPVTLSCSQTLNHNVMYWYQQKSSQAPKLLFHYYDKDFNNEADTPDNFQSRRPNTSFCFLDIRSPGLGDTAMYLCATSSRGRGGYYNEQFFGPGTRLTVL.

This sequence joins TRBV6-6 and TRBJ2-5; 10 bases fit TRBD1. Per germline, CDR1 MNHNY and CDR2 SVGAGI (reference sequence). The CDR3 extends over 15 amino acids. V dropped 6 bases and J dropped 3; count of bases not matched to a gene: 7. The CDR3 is CASSTGQGVKETQYF. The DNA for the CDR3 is TGTGCCAGCAGCACCGGACAGGGGGTAAAAGAGACCCAGTACTTC.

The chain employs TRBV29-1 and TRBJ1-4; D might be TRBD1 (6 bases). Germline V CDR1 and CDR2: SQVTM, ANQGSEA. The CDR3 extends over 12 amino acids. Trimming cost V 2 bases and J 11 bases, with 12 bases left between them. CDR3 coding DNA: TGCAGCGTTGAAACAGGGACGCGCAAACTGTTTTTT. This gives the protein CSVETGTRKLFF.

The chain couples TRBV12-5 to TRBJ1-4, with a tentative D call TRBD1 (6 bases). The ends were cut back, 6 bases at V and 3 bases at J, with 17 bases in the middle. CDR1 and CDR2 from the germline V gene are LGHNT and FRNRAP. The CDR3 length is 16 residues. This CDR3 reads CASGLKTGLANEKLFF. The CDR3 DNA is TGTGCTAGTGGACTCAAAACAGGGTTAGCTAATGAAAAACTGTTTTTT. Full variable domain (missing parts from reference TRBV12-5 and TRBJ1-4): DARVTQTPRHKVTEMGQEVTMRCQPILGHNTVFWYRQTMMQGLELLAYFRNRAPLDDSGMPKDRFSAEMPDATLATLKIQPSEPRDSAVYFCASGLKTGLANEKLFFGSGTQLSVL.

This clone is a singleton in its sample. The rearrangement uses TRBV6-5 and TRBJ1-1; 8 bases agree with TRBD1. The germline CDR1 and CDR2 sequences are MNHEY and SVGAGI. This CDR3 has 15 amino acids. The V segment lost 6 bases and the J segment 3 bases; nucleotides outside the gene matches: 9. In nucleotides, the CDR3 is TGTGCCAGCAGGCAACAGGGGGAGATTGACACTGAAGCTTTCTTT. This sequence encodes CASRQQGEIDTEAFF.

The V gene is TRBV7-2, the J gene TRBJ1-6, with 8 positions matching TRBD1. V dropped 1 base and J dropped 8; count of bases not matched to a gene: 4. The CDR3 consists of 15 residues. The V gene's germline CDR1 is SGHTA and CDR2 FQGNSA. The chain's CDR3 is CASSLVGDRYSPLHF. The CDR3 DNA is TGTGCCAGCAGCTTAGTAGGGGACAGGTATTCACCCCTCCACTTT.

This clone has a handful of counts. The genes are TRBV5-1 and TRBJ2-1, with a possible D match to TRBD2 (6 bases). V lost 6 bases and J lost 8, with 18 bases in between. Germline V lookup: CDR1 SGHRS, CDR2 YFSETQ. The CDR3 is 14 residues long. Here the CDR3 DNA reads TGCGCCAGCACCTATCTTTTTAGCGGTTATGAGCAGTTCTTC. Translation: CASTYLFSGYEQFF. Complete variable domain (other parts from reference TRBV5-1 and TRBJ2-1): KAGVTQTPRYLIKTRGQQVTLSCSPISGHRSVSWYQQTPGQGLQFLFEYFSETQRNKGNFPGRFSGRQFSNSRSEMNVSTLELGDSALYLCASTYLFSGYEQFFGPGTRLTVL.

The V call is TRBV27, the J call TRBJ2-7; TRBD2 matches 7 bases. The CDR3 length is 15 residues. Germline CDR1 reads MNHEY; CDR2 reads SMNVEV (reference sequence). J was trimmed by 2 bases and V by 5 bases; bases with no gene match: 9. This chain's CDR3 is CASSPFGGGTYEQYF. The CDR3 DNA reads TGTGCCAGCAGTCCTTTCGGGGGAGGGACCTACGAGCAGTACTTC.

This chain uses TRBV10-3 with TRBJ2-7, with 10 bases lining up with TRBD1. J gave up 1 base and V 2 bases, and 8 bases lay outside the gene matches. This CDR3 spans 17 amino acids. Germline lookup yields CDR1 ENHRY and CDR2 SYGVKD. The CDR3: CAISEKDEDRGSYEQYF. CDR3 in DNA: TGTGCCATCAGTGAGAAGGACGAGGACAGGGGGTCCTACGAGCAGTACTTC.

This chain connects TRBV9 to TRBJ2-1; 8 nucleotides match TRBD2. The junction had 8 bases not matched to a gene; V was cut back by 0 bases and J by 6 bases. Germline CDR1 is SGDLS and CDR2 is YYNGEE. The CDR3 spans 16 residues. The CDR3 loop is CASSVAGGLAGNEQFF. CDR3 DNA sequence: TGTGCCAGCAGCGTAGCCGGAGGACTAGCAGGCAATGAGCAGTTCTTC.

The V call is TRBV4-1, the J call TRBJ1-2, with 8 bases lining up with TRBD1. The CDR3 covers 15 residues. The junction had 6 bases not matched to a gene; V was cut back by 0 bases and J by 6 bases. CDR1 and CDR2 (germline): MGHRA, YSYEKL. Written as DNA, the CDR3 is TGCGCCAGCAGCCAAGATTGTAAGGGACAGGATGGCTACACCTTC. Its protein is CASSQDCKGQDGYTF.

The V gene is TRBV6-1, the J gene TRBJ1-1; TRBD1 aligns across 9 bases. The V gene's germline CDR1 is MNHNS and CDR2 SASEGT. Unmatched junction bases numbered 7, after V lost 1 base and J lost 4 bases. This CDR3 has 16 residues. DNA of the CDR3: TGTGCCAGCAGTGAAGTCCCGGGACAGGGCTGCACTGAAGCTTTCTTT. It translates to CASSEVPGQGCTEAFF.

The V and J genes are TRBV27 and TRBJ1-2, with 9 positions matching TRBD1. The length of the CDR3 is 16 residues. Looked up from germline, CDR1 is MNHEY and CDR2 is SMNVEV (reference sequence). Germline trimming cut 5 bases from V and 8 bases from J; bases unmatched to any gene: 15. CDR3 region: CASSRRRDRAQGGYTF. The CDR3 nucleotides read TGTGCCAGCAGTCGGAGGAGGGACAGGGCCCAAGGAGGCTACACCTTC.

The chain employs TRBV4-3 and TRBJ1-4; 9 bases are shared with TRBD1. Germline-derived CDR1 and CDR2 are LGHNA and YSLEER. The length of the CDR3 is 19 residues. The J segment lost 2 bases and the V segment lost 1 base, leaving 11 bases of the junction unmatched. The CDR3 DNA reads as TGCGCCAGCAGCCAAGGGTTGACAGGGGGGAGAAGCACTAATGAAAAACTGTTTTTT. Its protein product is CASSQGLTGGRSTNEKLFF.

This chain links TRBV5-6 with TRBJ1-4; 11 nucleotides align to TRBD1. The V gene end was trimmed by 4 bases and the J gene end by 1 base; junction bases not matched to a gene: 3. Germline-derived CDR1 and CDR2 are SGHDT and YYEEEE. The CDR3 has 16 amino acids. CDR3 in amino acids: CASSGDRGITNEKLFF. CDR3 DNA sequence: TGTGCCAGCAGCGGGGACAGGGGGATAACTAATGAAAAACTGTTTTTT.

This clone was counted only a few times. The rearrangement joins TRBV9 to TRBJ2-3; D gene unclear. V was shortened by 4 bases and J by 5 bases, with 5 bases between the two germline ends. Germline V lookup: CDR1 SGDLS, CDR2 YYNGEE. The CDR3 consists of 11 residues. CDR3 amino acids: CASSSGDTQYF. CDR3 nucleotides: TGTGCCAGCAGCTCAGGAGATACGCAGTATTTT.

CDR3 sequence: CASSEIKGGGDHRPQHF. As DNA, the CDR3 is TGTGCCAGCAGTGAAATCAAAGGGGGTGGGGATCATCGGCCCCAGCATTTT. The genes are TRBV6-1 and TRBJ1-5; TRBD1 might be the D (6 bases). Germline assignment: CDR1 MNHNS and CDR2 SASEGT. V gave up 2 bases and J gave up 9 bases, with 23 bases separating them. The CDR3 is made up of 17 amino acids.

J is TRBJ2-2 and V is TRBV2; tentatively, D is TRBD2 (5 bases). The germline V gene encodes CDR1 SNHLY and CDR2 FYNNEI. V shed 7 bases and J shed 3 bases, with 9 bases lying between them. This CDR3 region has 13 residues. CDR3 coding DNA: TGTGCCAGCACTGACTATTACACCGGGGAGCTGTTTTTT. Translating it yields CASTDYYTGELFF.

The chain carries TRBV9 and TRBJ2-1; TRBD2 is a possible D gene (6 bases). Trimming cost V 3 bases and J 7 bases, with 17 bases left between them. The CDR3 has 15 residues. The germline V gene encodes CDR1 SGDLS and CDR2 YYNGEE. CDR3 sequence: CASSAVGGFINEQFF. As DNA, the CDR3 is TGTGCCAGCAGCGCCGTCGGGGGATTTATTAATGAGCAGTTCTTC. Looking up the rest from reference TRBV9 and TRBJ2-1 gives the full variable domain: DSGVTQTPKHLITATGQRVTLRCSPRSGDLSVYWYQQSLDQGLQFLIQYYNGEERAKGNILERFSAQQFPDLHSELNLSSLELGDSALYFCASSAVGGFINEQFFGPGTRLTVL.

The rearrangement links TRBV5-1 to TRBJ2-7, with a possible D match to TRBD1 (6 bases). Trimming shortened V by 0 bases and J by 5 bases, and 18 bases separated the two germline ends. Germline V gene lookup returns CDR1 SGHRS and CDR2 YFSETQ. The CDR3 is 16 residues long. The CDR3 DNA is TGCGCCAGCAGCTTGGGAACCCGGGACAAATCGAACGAGCAGTACTTC. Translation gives CASSLGTRDKSNEQYF. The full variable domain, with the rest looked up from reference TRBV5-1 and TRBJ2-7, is KAGVTQTPRYLIKTRGQQVTLSCSPISGHRSVSWYQQTPGQGLQFLFEYFSETQRNKGNFPGRFSGRQFSNSRSEMNVSTLELGDSALYLCASSLGTRDKSNEQYFGPGTRLTVT.